This is a list of T cell receptor beta chains from one sample in a study of early stage breast cancer tumors. Here immunoSEQ multiplex PCR was the method, and the copy in TCRdb shows in-frame clones only, minus some. The repertoire holds roughly 58,000 clones, with around nine tenths as singletons. What was sequenced was blood. The receptors originated from a person between 65 and 80 years old with breast cancer. Each CDR3 is given with its conserved first and last residue. The D gene is left open where the match is weak. Expanded clones get a size class; other rows say once, few or many, or leave the size out.

TRBJ2-2,-,15,TRBV6-5,TRBD2,CASSTSGPNTGELFF,TGTGCCAGCAGTACTAGCGGACCGAACACCGGGGAGCTGTTTTTT
TRBJ1-3,-,14,TRBV5-1,-,CASRRTGSGNTIYF,TGCGCCAGCAGACGTACAGGGTCTGGAAACACCATATATTTT
TRBJ2-2,-,14,TRBV5-8,-,CASSSGTRRGELFF,TGTGCCAGCAGCTCCGGGACACGTAGGGGGGAGCTGTTTTTT
TRBJ1-2,-,13,TRBV28,-,CASSSPQGGGYTF,TGTGCCAGCAGTTCCCCACAGGGAGGGGGCTACACCTTC
TRBJ2-7,-,14,TRBV19,-,CASSIVAGIDEQYF,TGTGCCAGTAGTATAGTGGCCGGGATCGACGAGCAGTACTTC
TRBJ1-1,few,13,TRBV10-1,-,CATRSQANTEAFF,TGCGCCACCAGGAGCCAAGCGAACACTGAAGCTTTCTTT
TRBJ2-7,once,13,TRBV7-9,TRBD2,CASSWEGPNEQYF,TGTGCCAGCAGTTGGGAGGGCCCCAACGAGCAGTACTTC
TRBJ1-2,-,15,TRBV28,-,CASSLPGGQYYGYTF,TGTGCCAGCAGTTTACCGGGAGGACAGTACTATGGCTACACCTTC
TRBJ2-3,-,13,TRBV5-1,-,CASRREIPDTQYF,TGCGCCAGCAGACGGGAGATTCCAGATACGCAGTATTTT
TRBJ2-5,once,13,TRBV7-2,-,CASSLGLQETQYF,TGTGCCAGCAGCTTAGGACTGCAAGAGACCCAGTACTTC
TRBJ2-7,few,15,TRBV7-9,TRBD1,CASSLAGTGSYEQYF,TGTGCCAGCAGCTTAGCCGGGACAGGTTCCTACGAGCAGTACTTC
TRBJ2-4,-,15,TRBV7-9,-,CASSLVRGAKNIQYF,TGTGCCAGCAGCCTAGTACGGGGAGCCAAAAACATTCAGTACTTC
TRBJ1-2,-,15,TRBV5-1,TRBD1,CASSLPLGQGDGYTF,TGCGCCAGCAGCTTGCCCCTGGGACAGGGGGATGGCTACACCTTC
TRBJ2-5,-,16,TRBV28,TRBD2,CASSPGLAETQETQYF,TGTGCCAGCAGTCCGGGACTAGCGGAGACCCAAGAGACCCAGTACTTC
TRBJ2-3,-,17,TRBV2,TRBD2,CATANRPAGGGTDTQYF,TGTGCCACCGCCAACCGCCCAGCGGGGGGCGGCACAGATACGCAGTATTTT
TRBJ2-2,once,17,TRBV6-1,TRBD1,CASSGSRDRSNTGELFF,TGTGCCAGCAGTGGTAGTCGGGACAGGTCGAACACCGGGGAGCTGTTTTTT
TRBJ1-3,-,16,TRBV6-5,-,CASSYSRERSGNTIYF,TGTGCCAGCAGTTACTCGAGGGAGCGCTCTGGAAACACCATATATTTT
TRBJ1-5,-,14,TRBV6-6,-,CASSYAGHNQPQHF,TGTGCCAGCAGTTACGCGGGGCATAATCAGCCCCAGCATTTT
TRBJ2-7,-,15,TRBV11-2,-,CASSLTAGGRYGQYF,TGTGCCAGCAGCCTAACTGCCGGGGGGCGATACGGGCAGTACTTC
TRBJ1-5,-,18,TRBV19,TRBD1,CASSIRAQGARSNQPQHF,TGTGCCAGTAGTATTCGGGCCCAGGGGGCGAGGAGCAATCAGCCCCAGCATTTT
TRBJ1-2,-,14,TRBV7-2,TRBD1,CASSRQGANYGYTF,TGTGCCAGCAGCCGCCAGGGGGCGAACTATGGCTACACCTTC
TRBJ2-5,-,15,TRBV6-5,-,CASSYFVGLQETQYF,TGTGCCAGCAGTTACTTTGTCGGACTTCAAGAGACCCAGTACTTC
TRBJ2-7,-,13,TRBV7-2,TRBD2,CASSLAAGGEQYF,TGTGCCAGCAGCTTAGCGGCGGGGGGCGAGCAGTACTTC
TRBJ2-5,-,15,TRBV6-5,-,CASSYSVQGRETQYF,TGTGCCAGCAGTTACTCGGTACAGGGGAGGGAGACCCAGTACTTC
TRBJ2-3,once,13,TRBV27,TRBD1,CASSRQGWDTQYF,TGTGCCAGCAGTAGACAGGGGTGGGATACGCAGTATTTT
TRBJ2-3,-,14,TRBV5-6,-,CASSFDWGTDTQYF,TGTGCCAGCAGCTTTGACTGGGGCACAGATACGCAGTATTTT
TRBJ2-7,-,16,TRBV5-1,TRBD1,CASSLGPSGQGNEQYF,TGCGCCAGCAGCTTGGGACCATCGGGACAGGGCAACGAGCAGTACTTC
TRBJ1-5,-,14,TRBV7-2,-,CASSLGVFNQPQHF,TGTGCCAGCAGCTTAGGCGTGTTCAATCAGCCCCAGCATTTT
TRBJ2-5,-,15,TRBV19,TRBD1,CASSATGTAQETQYF,TGTGCCAGTAGTGCTACCGGGACAGCACAAGAGACCCAGTACTTC
TRBJ1-2,-,14,TRBV27,TRBD1,CASSPDRGWDGYTF,TGTGCCAGCAGTCCGGACAGGGGATGGGATGGCTACACCTTC
TRBJ1-2,once,14,TRBV6-5,-,CASSRTTGGYGYTF,TGTGCCAGCAGTCGAACCACGGGGGGCTATGGCTACACCTTC
TRBJ1-2,few,13,TRBV6-1,-,CASTLRRDGGYTF,TGTGCCAGCACCCTGAGGAGGGATGGTGGCTACACCTTC
TRBJ1-4,-,14,TRBV30,-,CAWSEGTGRGKLFF,TGTGCCTGGAGTGAGGGGACGGGGAGGGGAAAACTGTTTTTT
TRBJ1-2,-,14,TRBV18,TRBD1,CASSPGQENYGYTF,TGTGCCAGCTCACCGGGACAGGAAAACTATGGCTACACCTTC
TRBJ2-7,-,15,TRBV27,TRBD1,CASSWYRDRGYEQYF,TGTGCCAGCAGTTGGTACCGGGACAGGGGGTACGAGCAGTACTTC
TRBJ1-4,-,14,TRBV30,-,CAWRSKGRDEKLFF,TGTGCCTGGAGATCAAAAGGGAGGGATGAAAAACTGTTTTTT
TRBJ2-7,-,12,TRBV5-6,TRBD1,CASSPDRDEQYF,TGTGCCAGCAGCCCGGACAGGGACGAGCAGTACTTC
TRBJ2-5,-,16,TRBV27,TRBD2,CASSLISGGGIETQYF,TGTGCCAGCAGTTTGATTAGCGGGGGGGGGATTGAGACCCAGTACTTC
TRBJ1-5,-,13,TRBV19,TRBD1,CASQDRGGQPQHF,TGTGCCAGCCAGGACAGGGGAGGTCAGCCCCAGCATTTT
TRBJ1-2,-,12,TRBV5-1,-,CASSLRGNGYTF,TGCGCCAGCAGCTTACGGGGGAATGGCTACACCTTC
TRBJ1-5,-,14,TRBV7-2,-,CASSQPGHNQPQHF,TGTGCCAGCAGCCAACCGGGACACAATCAGCCCCAGCATTTT
TRBJ2-1,-,16,TRBV19,-,CASSITRGAVYNEQFF,TGTGCCAGTAGTATAACCCGCGGGGCGGTATACAATGAGCAGTTCTTC
TRBJ2-6,-,18,TRBV5-4,-,CASSWDAGLTSGANVLTF,TGTGCCAGCAGCTGGGATGCGGGACTGACCTCTGGGGCCAACGTCCTGACTTTC
TRBJ2-3,-,15,TRBV19,-,CASSRGTTSTDTQYF,TGTGCCAGTAGTCGGGGGACCACTAGCACAGATACGCAGTATTTT
TRBJ2-2,-,15,TRBV19,TRBD2,CASHGLAGGDGELFF,TGTGCCAGTCATGGACTAGCGGGAGGGGACGGGGAGCTGTTTTTT
TRBJ2-7,-,17,TRBV18,TRBD2,CASSLSVRSGGPGEQYF,TGTGCCAGCTCACTTTCAGTACGGAGCGGGGGGCCAGGCGAGCAGTACTTC
TRBJ2-3,-,17,TRBV2,TRBD1,CASRNPGGRTSTDTQYF,TGTGCCAGCCGTAATCCAGGGGGCCGTACTAGCACAGATACGCAGTATTTT
TRBJ1-4,-,13,TRBV27,-,CATATEYNEKLFF,TGTGCCACCGCTACTGAGTATAATGAAAAACTGTTTTTT
TRBJ1-1,-,17,TRBV10-3,TRBD1,CATIFQGTGGGWTEAFF,TGTGCCACCATTTTTCAGGGGACAGGGGGCGGGTGGACTGAAGCTTTCTTT
TRBJ1-5,-,14,TRBV4-1,-,CASSQIGGSQPQHF,TGCGCCAGCAGCCAAATCGGGGGTTCACAGCCCCAGCATTTT
TRBJ1-2,-,15,TRBV5-1,TRBD1,CASSSSGGPNYGYTF,TGCGCCAGCAGCTCGTCAGGGGGGCCTAACTATGGCTACACCTTC
TRBJ1-1,-,13,TRBV29-1,TRBD1,CSVQTDRDVGAFF,TGCAGCGTGCAAACCGACAGGGATGTAGGAGCTTTCTTT
TRBJ2-5,-,16,TRBV10-3,TRBD1,CAISESGRTGVATQYF,TGTGCCATCAGTGAGTCGGGGCGGACAGGGGTGGCGACCCAGTACTTC
TRBJ2-1,-,13,TRBV5-8,-,CASSLVGLAEQFF,TGTGCCAGCAGCTTGGTGGGCCTTGCTGAGCAGTTCTTC
TRBJ2-7,-,14,TRBV28,TRBD2,CASRGGRSNYEQYF,TGTGCCAGCAGGGGCGGGAGGTCTAACTACGAGCAGTACTTC
TRBJ2-5,-,15,TRBV9,TRBD2,CASSPPRGGQETQYF,TGTGCCAGCAGCCCCCCCCGGGGGGGCCAAGAGACCCAGTACTTC
TRBJ1-1,few,13,TRBV11-2,-,CASMRTANTEAFF,TGTGCCAGCATGCGGACAGCCAACACTGAAGCTTTCTTT
TRBJ2-5,-,14,TRBV5-5,-,CASSRGASPETQYF,TGTGCCAGCAGTCGGGGGGCCAGCCCCGAGACCCAGTACTTC
TRBJ2-7,-,12,TRBV23-1,TRBD1,CARDRVSYEQYF,TGCGCCAGGGACAGGGTGTCCTACGAGCAGTACTTC
TRBJ1-6,few,13,TRBV25-1,-,CASRTATDSPLHF,TGTGCCAGCAGGACAGCCACGGATTCACCCCTCCACTTT